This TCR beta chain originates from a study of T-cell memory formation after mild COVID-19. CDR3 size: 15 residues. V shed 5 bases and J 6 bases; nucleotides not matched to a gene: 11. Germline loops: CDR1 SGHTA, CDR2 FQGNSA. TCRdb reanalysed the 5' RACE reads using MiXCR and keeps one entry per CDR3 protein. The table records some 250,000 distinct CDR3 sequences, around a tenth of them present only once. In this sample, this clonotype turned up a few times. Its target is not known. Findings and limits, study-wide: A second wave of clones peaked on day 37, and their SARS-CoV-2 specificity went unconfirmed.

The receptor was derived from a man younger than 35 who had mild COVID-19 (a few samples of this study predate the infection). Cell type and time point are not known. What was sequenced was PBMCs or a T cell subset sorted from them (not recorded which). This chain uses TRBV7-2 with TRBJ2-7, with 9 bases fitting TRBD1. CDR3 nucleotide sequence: TGTGCCAGCAGCCTCGAGTCCGGGACAGGGACCGAGCAGTACTTC. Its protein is CASSLESGTGTEQYF. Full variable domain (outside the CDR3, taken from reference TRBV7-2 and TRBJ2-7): GAGVSQSPSNKVTEKGKDVELRCDPISGHTALYWYRQSLGQGLEFLIYFQGNSAPDKSGLPSDRFSAERTGGSVSTLTIQRTQQEDSAVYLCASSLESGTGTEQYFGPGTRLTVT.